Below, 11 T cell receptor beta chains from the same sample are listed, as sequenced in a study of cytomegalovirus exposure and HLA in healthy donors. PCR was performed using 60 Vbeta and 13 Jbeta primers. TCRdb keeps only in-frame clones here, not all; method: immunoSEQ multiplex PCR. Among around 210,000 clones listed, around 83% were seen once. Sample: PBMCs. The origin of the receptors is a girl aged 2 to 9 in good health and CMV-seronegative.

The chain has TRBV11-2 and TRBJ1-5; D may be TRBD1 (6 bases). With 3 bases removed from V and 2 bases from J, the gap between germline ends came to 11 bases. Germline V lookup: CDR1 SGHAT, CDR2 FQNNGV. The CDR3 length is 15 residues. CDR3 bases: TGTGCCAGCAGCTTGACGGACAGAGGCAATCAGCCCCAGCATTTT. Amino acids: CASSLTDRGNQPQHF.

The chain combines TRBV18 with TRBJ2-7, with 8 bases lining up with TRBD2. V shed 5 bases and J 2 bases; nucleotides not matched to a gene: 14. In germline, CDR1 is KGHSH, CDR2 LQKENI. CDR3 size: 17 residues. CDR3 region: CASSRTAPLAAAYEQYF. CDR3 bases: TGTGCCAGCTCAAGGACAGCCCCACTAGCGGCCGCCTACGAGCAGTACTTC.

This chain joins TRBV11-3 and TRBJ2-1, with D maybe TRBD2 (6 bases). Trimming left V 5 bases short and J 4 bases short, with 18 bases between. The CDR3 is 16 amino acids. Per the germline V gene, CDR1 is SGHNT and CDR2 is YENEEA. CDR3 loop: CASSPLGGVGYNEQFF. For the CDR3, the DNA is TGTGCCAGCAGCCCCCTGGGCGGGGTAGGATACAATGAGCAGTTCTTC.

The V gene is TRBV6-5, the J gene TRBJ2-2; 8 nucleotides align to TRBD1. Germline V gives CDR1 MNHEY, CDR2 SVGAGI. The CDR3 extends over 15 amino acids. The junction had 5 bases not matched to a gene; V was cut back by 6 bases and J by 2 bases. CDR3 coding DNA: TGTGCCAGCAGATCTGCAGGGGGCAACACCGGGGAGCTGTTTTTT. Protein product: CASRSAGGNTGELFF.

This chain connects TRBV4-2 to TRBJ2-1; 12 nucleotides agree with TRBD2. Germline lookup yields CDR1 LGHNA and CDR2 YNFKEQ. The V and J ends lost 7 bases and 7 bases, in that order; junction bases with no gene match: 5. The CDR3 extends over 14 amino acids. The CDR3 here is CASTRTSGKNEQFF. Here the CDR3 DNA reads TGTGCCAGCACCCGGACTAGCGGGAAGAATGAGCAGTTCTTC.

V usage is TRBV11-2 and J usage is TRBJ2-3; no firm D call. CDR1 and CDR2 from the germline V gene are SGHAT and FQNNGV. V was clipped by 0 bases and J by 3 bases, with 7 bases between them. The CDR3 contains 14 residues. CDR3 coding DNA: TGTGCCAGCAGCTTAGAGATAGAGACAGATACGCAGTATTTT. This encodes CASSLEIETDTQYF.

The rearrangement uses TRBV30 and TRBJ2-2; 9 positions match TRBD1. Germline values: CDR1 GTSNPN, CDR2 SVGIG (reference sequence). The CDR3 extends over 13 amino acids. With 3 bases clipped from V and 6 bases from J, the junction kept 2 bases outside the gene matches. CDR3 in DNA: TGTGCCTGGAGAAGACAGGGGGCCGGGGAGCTGTTTTTT. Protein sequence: CAWRRQGAGELFF. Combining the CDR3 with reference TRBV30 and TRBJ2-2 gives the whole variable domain SQTIHQWPATLVQPVGSPLSLECTVEGTSNPNLYWYRQAAGRGLQLLFYSVGIGQISSEVPQNLSASRPQDRQFILSSKKLLLSDSGFYLCAWRRQGAGELFFGEGSRLTVL.

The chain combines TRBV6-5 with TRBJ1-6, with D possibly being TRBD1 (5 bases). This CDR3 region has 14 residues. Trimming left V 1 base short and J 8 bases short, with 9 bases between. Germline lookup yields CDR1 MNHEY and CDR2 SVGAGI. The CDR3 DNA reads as TGTGCCAGCAGTTACTTAAGGGGTTATTCACCCCTCCACTTT. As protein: CASSYLRGYSPLHF.

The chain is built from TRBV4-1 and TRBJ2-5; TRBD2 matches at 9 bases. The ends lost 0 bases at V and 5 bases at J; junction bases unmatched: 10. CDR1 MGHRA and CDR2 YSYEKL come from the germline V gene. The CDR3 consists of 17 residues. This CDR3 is CASSQEGELAGWETQYF. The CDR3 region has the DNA TGCGCCAGCAGCCAAGAGGGAGAACTAGCGGGCTGGGAGACCCAGTACTTC.

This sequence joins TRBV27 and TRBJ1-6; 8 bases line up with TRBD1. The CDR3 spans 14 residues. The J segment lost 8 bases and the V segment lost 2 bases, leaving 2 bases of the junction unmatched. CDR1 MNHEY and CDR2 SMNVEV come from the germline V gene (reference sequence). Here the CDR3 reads CASSLGTGHSPLHF. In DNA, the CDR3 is TGTGCCAGCAGTTTAGGGACAGGACATTCACCCCTCCACTTT.

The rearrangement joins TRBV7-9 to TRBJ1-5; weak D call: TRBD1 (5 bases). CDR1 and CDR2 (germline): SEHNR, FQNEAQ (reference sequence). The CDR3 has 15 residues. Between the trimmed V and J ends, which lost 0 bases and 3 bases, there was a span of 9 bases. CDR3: CASSLAGADNQPQHF. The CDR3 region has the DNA TGTGCCAGCAGCTTAGCTGGGGCAGACAATCAGCCCCAGCATTTT.